Below, 7 T cell receptor beta chains from the same sample are listed, as sequenced in a study of OX40 agonist ivuxolimab in advanced cancers. The data were produced by immunoSEQ multiplex PCR, yet TCRdb's version contains in-frame clones alone and is incomplete. The sample shows approximately 45,000 clones, less than 85% of them seen only once. The sample was CD4+ or CD8+ T cells sorted from blood, taken in a trial of the OX40 agonist ivuxolimab. Receptors were obtained from an adult with an advanced solid tumor such as melanoma, head and neck, liver or kidney cancer.

Remarks on this clone: Germline is not matched at one junction end, which may reflect a read error. J is TRBJ2-7 and V is TRBV7-7, with 10 bases fitting TRBD1. Germline CDR1 and CDR2: SSHAT and FNYEAQ (reference sequence). This CDR3 comprises 14 residues. Here the CDR3 DNA reads TGTGCTAGCAGCTTAGATTGGACAGGGGGAGAGCAGTACTTC. Its protein product is CASSLDWTGGEQYF.

This clone came up once. The DNA of the CDR3 is TGTGCCAGTAGTTTGGGACTACACACAGATACGCAGTATTTT. This sequence encodes CASSLGLHTDTQYF. The chain joins TRBV19 to TRBJ2-3, with 7 bases aligning to TRBD2. CDR3 length: 14 amino acids. The germline gives CDR1 LNHDA, CDR2 SQIVND (reference sequence). The ends lost 5 bases at V and 2 bases at J; junction bases unmatched: 4.

This chain links TRBV21-1 with TRBJ2-2; TRBD1 is the table's D call, not checked against the DNA. TRBV21-1 is a pseudogene locus. CDR3 length equals 16 residues. As DNA, the CDR3 is TGTGCCAGCCCCTCAAAATCCGCTGGGCAAACCGGGGAGCTGTTTTTT. This codes for CASPSKSAGQTGELFF.

Here the CDR3 reads CASSYGQGPSLTF. In DNA, the CDR3 is TGTGCCAGCAGTTACGGGCAGGGCCCCTCTCTGACTTTC. V and J are TRBV6-5 and TRBJ2-6, with a possible D match to TRBD1 (5 bases). V was shortened by 2 bases and J by 16 bases, with 15 bases between the two germline ends. From germline, CDR1 is MNHEY and CDR2 SVGAGI. This CDR3 is 13 amino acids long.

J is TRBJ2-1 and V is TRBV30; D unclear. The ends were cut back, 2 bases at V and 9 bases at J, with 8 bases in the middle. The CDR3 is 11 amino acids. The germline V gene has CDR1 GTSNPN and CDR2 SVGIG (reference sequence). Here the CDR3 reads CAWSSQFEQFF. In DNA form, the CDR3 reads TGTGCCTGGAGTTCCCAGTTTGAGCAGTTCTTC.

Only a few counts were recorded for this clone. This chain links TRBV2 with TRBJ2-5; either TRBD1 or TRBD2 may fit D (7 bases each). V was cut by 6 bases and J by 7 bases, with 15 bases left in between. Germline V gives CDR1 SNHLY, CDR2 FYNNEI. This CDR3 has 13 residues. The CDR3, as DNA: TGTGCCAGCAGGGGGGAGGGGGCAGGGACCCAGTACTTC. It translates to CASRGEGAGTQYF.

V usage is TRBV28 and J usage is TRBJ1-1; D possibly corresponds to TRBD1 (6 bases). With 6 bases removed from V and 5 bases from J, the gap between germline ends came to 19 bases. This CDR3 contains 15 residues. Germline V gene sequence: CDR1 MDHEN, CDR2 SYDVKM. The CDR3, as DNA: TGTGCCAGCAGCCTTCGGACAGCCTTAGGAACTGAAGCTTTCTTT. Its translation: CASSLRTALGTEAFF.